The following is a T cell receptor (beta chain) sequence with its context. In germline, CDR1 is SGHAT, CDR2 FQNNGV. CDR3 length equals 11 residues. V lost 3 bases and J lost 13, with 10 bases in between. This sample is part of a study of blood T cell repertoires in COVID-19. About the study: COVID-19 samples from acute and convalescent phases originated in the United States, Italy and Spain.

Original processing notes: Reference gene primer amplification gave estimated nucleated cell counts. TCRdb keeps only in-frame clones here, not all; method: immunoSEQ multiplex PCR. For V, J and clone size, that table is used; D and trimming come from the DNA. The top ten clones hold 1.9% of a sample with a few hundred thousand clones, 89% of them seen once. Which cohort a participant joined came from the clinical history participants gave. Symptom resolution, clearance, or two negative PCRs marked donors in Cohort 3 as recovered. Sample: PBMCs or T cells enriched from blood (not recorded which). The V call is TRBV11-2, the J call TRBJ2-1; D unclear. This receptor was obtained from a woman aged 55-70 years who had recovered from COVID-19. The chain's CDR3 is CASSFEIHQFF. The CDR3 DNA reads as TGTGCCAGCAGCTTCGAGATTCATCAGTTCTTC.